The 22 T cell receptor beta chains below come from one sample, sequenced in a study of T-cell memory formation after mild COVID-19. TCRdb fed the 5' RACE reads into MiXCR, producing one record per CDR3 protein. The sample records over 120,000 distinct CDR3 sequences, around 27% being singletons. Sequencing was carried out using PBMCs or a T cell subset sorted from them (not recorded which). Receptors originate from an adult woman who had mild COVID-19 (a few samples of this study predate the infection). Cell type and time point are not known.

Only a few counts were recorded for this clonotype. The chain combines TRBV4-1 with TRBJ1-1, with 11 bases lining up with TRBD1. Unmatched junction bases numbered 2, after V lost 1 base and J lost 4 bases. The CDR3 runs 15 residues. Germline CDR1 and CDR2: MGHRA and YSYEKL. The chain's CDR3 is CASSQAGTGGTEAFF. The CDR3 DNA is TGCGCCAGCAGCCAAGCCGGGACAGGGGGCACTGAAGCTTTCTTT.

This clonotype has only a few counts. This chain connects TRBV30 to TRBJ2-2; tentatively, D is TRBD2 (6 bases). Between the trimmed V and J ends, which lost 0 bases and 2 bases, there was a span of 13 bases. The CDR3 consists of 16 residues. Germline assignment: CDR1 GTSNPN and CDR2 SVGIG (reference sequence). For the CDR3, the DNA is TGTGCCTGGAGTGTATTTCCCGGGAGCAACACCGGGGAGCTGTTTTTT. Its translation is CAWSVFPGSNTGELFF.

V usage is TRBV6-6 and J usage is TRBJ1-4; D is undetermined. This CDR3 is built from 12 residues. CDR1 MNHNY and CDR2 SVGAGI come from the germline V gene (reference sequence). V was shortened by 0 bases and J by 8 bases, with 4 bases between the two germline ends. The chain's CDR3 is CASSYSTEKLFF. CDR3 DNA: TGTGCCAGCAGTTACTCGACCGAAAAACTGTTTTTT.

This clonotype has a handful of counts. The chain is built from TRBV12-3 or TRBV12-4 and TRBJ2-7; a possible D gene is TRBD1 (6 bases). The CDR3 consists of 13 residues. The V end was cut by 11 bases, the J end by 0 bases, with 14 bases between. The CDR3 region is CASKDSSSYEQYF. CDR3 DNA sequence: TGTGCCTCCAAGGACAGCAGCTCCTACGAGCAGTACTTC.

This clonotype was detected a few times. The chain is built from TRBV7-6 and TRBJ2-1, with TRBD1 matching over 7 bases. With V trimmed by 4 bases and J by 5 bases, 14 bases remained unmatched. Germline V gene data show CDR1 as SGHVS and CDR2 as FNYEAQ. CDR3 length equals 17 residues. The CDR3 sequence is CASSSGDRALGDNEQFF. CDR3 coding DNA: TGTGCCAGCAGCTCCGGCGACAGGGCGCTGGGCGACAATGAGCAGTTCTTC.

As DNA, the CDR3 is TGTGCCAGCAGTTTAGTGGTTGTTGAGCAGTTCTTC. Translation gives CASSLVVVEQFF. The chain uses TRBV12-3 or TRBV12-4 and TRBJ2-1; D gene unclear. The CDR3 runs 12 residues. The germline V and J ends were trimmed by 1 base and 9 bases, with 7 bases remaining between them.

The rearrangement uses TRBV20-1 and TRBJ1-1; D is unclear. V was clipped by 3 bases and J by 5 bases, with 13 bases between them. Germline V lookup: CDR1 DFQATT, CDR2 SNEGSKA (reference sequence). The CDR3 has 13 residues. The CDR3 here is CSARGVRDTEAFF. In nucleotides, the CDR3 is TGCAGTGCTAGGGGAGTGCGGGATACTGAAGCTTTCTTT.

In this sample, this clonotype turned up a few times. This chain connects TRBV3-1 to TRBJ2-7, with D perhaps being TRBD1 or TRBD2 (5 bases each). The CDR3 spans 15 residues. The V and J ends lost 4 bases and 0 bases respectively, with 13 bases between them. From germline, CDR1 is LGHDT and CDR2 YNNKEL (reference sequence). CDR3 sequence reads: CASSRGTYSSYEQYF. In DNA, the CDR3 is TGTGCCAGCAGCCGTGGGACGTATAGCTCCTACGAGCAGTACTTC.

This clonotype has a handful of counts. The chain couples TRBV7-9 to TRBJ2-3, with TRBD2 matching over 15 bases. There are 15 residues in the CDR3. Germline trimming cut 5 bases from V and 6 bases from J; bases unmatched to any gene: 3. Per germline, CDR1 SEHNR and CDR2 FQNEAQ (reference sequence). Written as DNA, the CDR3 is TGTGCCAGCAGCACGGGACTAGCGGGAGGTGATACGCAGTATTTT. It encodes CASSTGLAGGDTQYF.

For the CDR3, the DNA is TGTGCCAGCACCGGGCTAGGTGATACGCAGTATTTT. Translated: CASTGLGDTQYF. V gene TRBV12-3 or TRBV12-4 combines with J gene TRBJ2-3, with D unresolved. There are 12 residues in the CDR3. V lost 7 bases and J 6 bases, leaving 11 bases between the germline ends.

The J gene is TRBJ2-7, the V gene TRBV29-1, with 11 bases fitting TRBD2. The CDR3 extends over 13 amino acids. The V and J ends lost 7 bases and 7 bases, in that order; junction bases with no gene match: 9. Looked up from germline, CDR1 is SQVTM and CDR2 is ANQGSEA. CDR3 sequence (DNA): TGCAGCGCACTTAGCGGGGGGGCCGGTGAGCAGTACTTC. Encoded protein: CSALSGGAGEQYF.

The V call is TRBV4-2, the J call TRBJ2-3; 8 positions match TRBD2. The CDR3 has 16 amino acids. Germline V CDR1 and CDR2: LGHNA, YNFKEQ. The ends lost 3 bases at V and 1 base at J; junction bases unmatched: 6. The CDR3 DNA reads TGTGCCAGCAGCCATTATTCGGGGGGGGGCACAGATACGCAGTATTTT. It yields the protein CASSHYSGGGTDTQYF.

J is TRBJ1-1 and V is TRBV7-6; the match to TRBD1 covers 7 bases. The CDR3 has 16 amino acids. Trimming took 0 bases from V and 1 from J; bases not matched to a gene: 5. The germline gives CDR1 SGHVS, CDR2 FNYEAQ. The CDR3: CASSLAPHRGNTEAFF. DNA of the CDR3: TGTGCCAGCAGCTTAGCGCCTCACAGGGGGAACACTGAAGCTTTCTTT.

The CDR3 bases are TGTGCCAACCCTTATTGGGGGCGGGTCAAAAACATTCAGTACTTC. The encoded protein is CANPYWGRVKNIQYF. This chain connects TRBV2 to TRBJ2-4, with D perhaps matching TRBD1 (6 bases). Trimming took 10 bases from V and 3 from J, leaving 19 bases between them. This CDR3 comprises 15 residues. The germline V gene encodes CDR1 SNHLY and CDR2 FYNNEI.

The table lists this clonotype with a few counts. The chain couples TRBV4-1 to TRBJ2-1; D uncertain. Per germline, CDR1 MGHRA and CDR2 YSYEKL. The V gene lost 1 base and the J gene lost 2 bases, with 12 bases spanning the gap. The CDR3 length is 16 residues. CDR3 sequence reads: CASSQGRTGAYNEQFF. The DNA of the CDR3 is TGCGCCAGCAGCCAAGGCAGAACTGGAGCCTACAATGAGCAGTTCTTC.

J is TRBJ1-1 and V is TRBV7-2; 7 bases are a match to TRBD1. The V gene's germline CDR1 is SGHTA and CDR2 FQGNSA. The CDR3 contains 13 residues. Trimming cost V 3 bases and J 5 bases; bases outside gene matches: 3. CDR3 residues: CASSFLQGTEAFF. CDR3 sequence (DNA): TGTGCCAGCAGCTTTTTACAGGGGACTGAAGCTTTCTTT.

The V and J genes are TRBV5-6 and TRBJ1-1; 8 nucleotides align to TRBD1. Looked up from germline, CDR1 is SGHDT and CDR2 is YYEEEE. The CDR3 spans 14 residues. V trimming: 2 bases; J trimming: 1 base; junction bases outside the gene matches: 1. As DNA, the CDR3 is TGTGCCAGCAGCTTTGGGACAGGGAACACTGAAGCTTTCTTT. It translates to CASSFGTGNTEAFF.

This clonotype was counted between two and nine times. V and J are TRBV5-5 and TRBJ1-6; 9 nucleotides agree with TRBD1. Trimming cost V 0 bases and J 7 bases; bases outside gene matches: 5. The germline gives CDR1 SGHKS, CDR2 YYEKEE (reference sequence). The CDR3 spans 16 residues. The CDR3 DNA reads TGTGCCAGCAGCTTGGGGACAGGGGTCGGGAATTCACCCCTCCACTTT. Its protein is CASSLGTGVGNSPLHF.

This clonotype has a handful of counts. The J gene is TRBJ2-7, the V gene TRBV9, with 9 bases that match TRBD1. The J segment lost 3 bases and the V segment lost 1 base, leaving 5 bases of the junction unmatched. Germline lookup yields CDR1 SGDLS and CDR2 YYNGEE. The CDR3 length is 15 residues. The CDR3 nucleotides read TGTGCCAGCAGCGTAAGCGGGACAGGGCTCTACGAGCAGTACTTC. Translating gives CASSVSGTGLYEQYF.

The V and J genes are TRBV7-9 and TRBJ2-5; 8 nucleotides align to TRBD1. The CDR3 is 13 residues long. Germline loops: CDR1 SEHNR, CDR2 FQNEAQ (reference sequence). With 5 bases clipped from V and 5 bases from J, the junction kept 4 bases outside the gene matches. CDR3 residues: CASSPGQVETQYF. For the CDR3, the DNA is TGTGCCAGCAGCCCGGGACAGGTGGAGACCCAGTACTTC.

This clonotype was detected a few times. The J gene is TRBJ2-1, the V gene TRBV7-6; 16 bases fit TRBD2. This CDR3 spans 16 amino acids. V lost 4 bases and J lost 10; bases outside the gene matches: 7. Germline V gene lookup returns CDR1 SGHVS and CDR2 FNYEAQ. DNA for the CDR3: TGTGCCAGCAGCTCCGGGACTAGCGGGAGGGGATGGGAGCAGTTCTTC. Translation: CASSSGTSGRGWEQFF.

This clonotype was observed a few times. This chain joins TRBV12-3 or TRBV12-4 and TRBJ2-1; the D gene is possibly TRBD1 (6 bases). The CDR3 length is 12 residues. V was pared by 6 bases and J by 13 bases, with 16 bases between. The CDR3 spells CASRFGPGEQFF. CDR3 nucleotides: TGTGCCAGCAGGTTTGGTCCAGGGGAACAGTTCTTC.